The sequence of this T cell receptor (beta chain) was determined in a study of glioma-infiltrating T cells after dendritic cell vaccination. In regard to this clone: The antigen is not known.

Sequencing used immunoSEQ multiplex PCR; TCRdb keeps in-frame clones, though not all of them. This table has roughly 82,000 clones, over 85% appearing once. Germline CDR1 is MNHEY and CDR2 is SMNVEV (reference sequence). V was cut by 4 bases and J by 6 bases, with 10 bases left in between. This CDR3 is 13 amino acids long. Study conclusions and caveats: Higher pretreatment TIL content predicted longer progression-free time and survival.

This specimen was blood, taken before dendritic cell vaccination. The TCR originated in a human donor with glioblastoma. The chain combines TRBV27 with TRBJ2-4; possibly TRBD2 for D (6 bases). CDR3 sequence (DNA): TGTGCCAGCAGTTCCACGGGGGTAAACATTCAGTACTTC. This codes for CASSSTGVNIQYF.